This TCR beta chain is drawn from a study of T cell responses to AZD1222 COVID-19 vaccine. Study-wide findings and caveats: The peak T cell response came first, and repertoires were sampled only after it. Across spike, vaccine-associated CD4 TCRs were found, dominant at 160-218 and 743-854. Within unmutated variant regions lay the reported targets of nearly half of spike-specific TCRs. Donors were mostly white British, more females; clonal diversity possibly underestimated.

The method was immunoSEQ multiplex PCR; TCRdb's version includes in-frame clones alone and lacks a portion of them. This sample has roughly 270,000 clones, with almost 95% found just once. This CDR3 comprises 14 residues. Germline CDR1 and CDR2: SNHLY and FYNNEI. V lost 2 bases and J 7 bases, leaving 12 bases between the germline ends. A word on this clone: Its antigen is undetermined.

This clonotype originated in an adult who received the AZD1222 COVID-19 vaccine. This sequence joins TRBV2 and TRBJ1-5; D remains ambiguous. Source: peripheral blood, taken 28 days after the second AZD1222 dose. The DNA for the CDR3 is TGTGCCAGCAGTGAAACGTTAGGGCCCCAGCCCCAGCATTTT. It specifies CASSETLGPQPQHF.